This T cell receptor beta chain derives from a study of CD8+ T cells in alopecia areata. Study details: Tofacitinib administration to treated patients was oral, at 5 to 10 mg twice daily.

Trimming pared 3 bases from V and 0 bases from J, leaving 6 bases between. This CDR3 has 13 amino acids. In germline, CDR1 is MGHRA, CDR2 YSYEKL. Reverse transcription of extracted RNA yielded cDNA, which provided the sequencing template. This table comes from immunoSEQ multiplex PCR, and its TCRdb copy is limited to in-frame clones, with some not included. Of tens of thousands of clones listed, about three fifths are singletons. Individuals with alopecia areata gave both lesional scalp punch biopsies and peripheral blood for collection. Sorted populations comprised CD4+ and CD8+ T cells obtained from PBMCs.

This material consisted of CD8+ T cells sorted from blood, taken at week 0. This clonotype was obtained from a human donor with alopecia areata. The chain employs TRBV4-1 and TRBJ2-7, with D unresolved. CDR3 sequence (DNA): TGCGCCAGCAGCCAGAAGCCCTCCTACGAGCAGTACTTC. Its protein is CASSQKPSYEQYF.